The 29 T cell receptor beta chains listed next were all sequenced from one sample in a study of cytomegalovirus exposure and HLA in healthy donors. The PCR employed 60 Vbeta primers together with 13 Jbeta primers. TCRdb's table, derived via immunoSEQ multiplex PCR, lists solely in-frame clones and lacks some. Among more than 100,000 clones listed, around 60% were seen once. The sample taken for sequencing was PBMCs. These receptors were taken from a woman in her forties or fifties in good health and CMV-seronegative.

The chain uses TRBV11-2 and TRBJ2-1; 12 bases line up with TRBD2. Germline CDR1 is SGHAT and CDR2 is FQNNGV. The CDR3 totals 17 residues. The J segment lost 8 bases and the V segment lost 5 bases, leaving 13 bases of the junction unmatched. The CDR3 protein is CASSPNPPSGGADEQFF. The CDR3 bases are TGTGCCAGCAGCCCTAACCCGCCTAGCGGGGGGGCAGATGAGCAGTTCTTC. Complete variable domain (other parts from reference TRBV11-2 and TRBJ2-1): EAGVAQSPRYKIIEKRQSVAFWCNPISGHATLYWYQQILGQGPKLLIQFQNNGVVDDSQLPKDRFSAERLKGVDSTLKIQPAKLEDSAVYLCASSPNPPSGGADEQFFGPGTRLTVL.

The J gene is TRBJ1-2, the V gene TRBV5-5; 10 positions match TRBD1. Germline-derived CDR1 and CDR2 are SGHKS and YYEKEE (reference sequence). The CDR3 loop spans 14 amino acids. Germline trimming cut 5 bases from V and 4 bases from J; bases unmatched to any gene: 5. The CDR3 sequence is CASRAGTGAYGYTF. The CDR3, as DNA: TGTGCCAGCAGGGCCGGGACAGGGGCCTATGGCTACACCTTC.

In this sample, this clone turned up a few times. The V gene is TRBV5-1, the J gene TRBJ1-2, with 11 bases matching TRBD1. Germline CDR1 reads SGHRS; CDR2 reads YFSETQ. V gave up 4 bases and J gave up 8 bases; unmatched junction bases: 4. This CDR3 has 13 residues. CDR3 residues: CASSGGQGGGYTF. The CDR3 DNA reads TGCGCCAGCAGCGGGGGACAGGGGGGAGGCTACACCTTC.

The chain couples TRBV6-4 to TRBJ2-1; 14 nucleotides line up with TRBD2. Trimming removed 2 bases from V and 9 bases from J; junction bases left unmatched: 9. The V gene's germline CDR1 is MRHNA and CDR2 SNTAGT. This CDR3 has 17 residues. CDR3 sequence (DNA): TGTGCCAGCAGTGACCCGGGACTAGCGGGAGAAGGCGGTGAGCAGTTCTTC. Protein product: CASSDPGLAGEGGEQFF.

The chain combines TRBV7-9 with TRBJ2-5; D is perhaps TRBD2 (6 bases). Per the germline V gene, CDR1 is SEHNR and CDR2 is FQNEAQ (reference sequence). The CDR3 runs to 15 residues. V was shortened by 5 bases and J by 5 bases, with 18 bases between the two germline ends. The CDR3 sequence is CASSPPAGMGETQYF. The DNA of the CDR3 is TGTGCCAGCAGCCCCCCCGCGGGGATGGGGGAGACCCAGTACTTC.

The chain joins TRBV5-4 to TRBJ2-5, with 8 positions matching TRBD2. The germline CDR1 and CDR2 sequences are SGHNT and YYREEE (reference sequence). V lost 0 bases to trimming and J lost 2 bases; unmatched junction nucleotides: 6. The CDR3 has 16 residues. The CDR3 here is CASSLGTGLGQETQYF. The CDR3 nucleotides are TGTGCCAGCAGCTTGGGGACGGGACTAGGGCAAGAGACCCAGTACTTC.

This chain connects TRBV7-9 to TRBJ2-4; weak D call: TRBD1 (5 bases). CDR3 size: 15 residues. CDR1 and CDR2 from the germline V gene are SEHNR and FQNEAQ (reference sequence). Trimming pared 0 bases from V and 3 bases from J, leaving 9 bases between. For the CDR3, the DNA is TGTGCCAGCAGCTTAGCTCGGCAGGGCAAAAACATTCAGTACTTC. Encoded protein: CASSLARQGKNIQYF.

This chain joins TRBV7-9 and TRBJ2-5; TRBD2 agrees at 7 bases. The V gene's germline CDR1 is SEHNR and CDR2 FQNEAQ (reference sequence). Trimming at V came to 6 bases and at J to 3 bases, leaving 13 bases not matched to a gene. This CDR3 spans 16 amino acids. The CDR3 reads CASSPRSGTEKETQYF. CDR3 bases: TGTGCCAGCAGTCCCCGGAGCGGGACGGAGAAAGAGACCCAGTACTTC.

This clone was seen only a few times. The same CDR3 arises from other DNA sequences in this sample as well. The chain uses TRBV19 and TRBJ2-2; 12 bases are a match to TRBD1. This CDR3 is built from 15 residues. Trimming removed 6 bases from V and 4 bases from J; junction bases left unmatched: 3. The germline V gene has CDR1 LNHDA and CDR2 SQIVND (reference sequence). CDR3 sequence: CASSTGQGATGELFF. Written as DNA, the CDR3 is TGTGCCAGTAGCACGGGACAGGGGGCCACCGGGGAGCTGTTTTTT.

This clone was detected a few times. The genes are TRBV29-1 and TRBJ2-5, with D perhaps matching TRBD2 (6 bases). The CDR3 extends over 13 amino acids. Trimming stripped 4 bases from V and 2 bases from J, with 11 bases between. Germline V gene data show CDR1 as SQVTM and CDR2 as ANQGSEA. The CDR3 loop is CSVGGLSQETQYF. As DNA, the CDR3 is TGCAGCGTTGGGGGACTCTCGCAAGAGACCCAGTACTTC.

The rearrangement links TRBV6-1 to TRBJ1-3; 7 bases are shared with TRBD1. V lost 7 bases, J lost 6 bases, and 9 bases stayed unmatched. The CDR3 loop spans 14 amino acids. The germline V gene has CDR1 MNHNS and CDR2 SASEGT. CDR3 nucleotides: TGTGCCAGCACCGCAGACAGGGTCATAAACACCATATATTTT. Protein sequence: CASTADRVINTIYF.

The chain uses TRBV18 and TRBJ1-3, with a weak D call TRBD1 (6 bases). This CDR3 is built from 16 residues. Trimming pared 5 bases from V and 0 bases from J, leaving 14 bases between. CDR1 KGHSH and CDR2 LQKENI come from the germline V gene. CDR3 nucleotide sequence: TGTGCCAGCTCAGATACAGGGATCTACTCTGGAAACACCATATATTTT. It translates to CASSDTGIYSGNTIYF.

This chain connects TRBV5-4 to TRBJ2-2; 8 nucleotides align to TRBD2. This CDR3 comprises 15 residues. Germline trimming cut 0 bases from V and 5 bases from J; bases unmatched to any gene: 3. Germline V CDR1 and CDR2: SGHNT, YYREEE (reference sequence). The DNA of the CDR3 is TGTGCCAGCAGCTTGGAGCGGGGGAGAACCGGGGAGCTGTTTTTT. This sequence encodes CASSLERGRTGELFF.

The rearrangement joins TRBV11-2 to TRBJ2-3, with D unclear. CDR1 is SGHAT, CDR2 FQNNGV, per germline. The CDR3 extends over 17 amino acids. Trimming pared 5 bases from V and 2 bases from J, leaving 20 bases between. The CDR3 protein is CASSPPYYTDLTDTQYF. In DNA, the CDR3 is TGTGCCAGCAGCCCACCCTACTATACGGATCTCACAGATACGCAGTATTTT.

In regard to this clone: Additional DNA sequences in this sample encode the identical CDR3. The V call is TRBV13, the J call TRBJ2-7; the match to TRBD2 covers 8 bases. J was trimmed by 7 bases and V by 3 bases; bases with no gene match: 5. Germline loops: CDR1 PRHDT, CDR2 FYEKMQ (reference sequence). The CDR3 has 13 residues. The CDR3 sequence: CASSFSGSYEQYF. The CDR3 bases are TGTGCCAGCAGCTTCAGCGGGAGTTATGAGCAGTACTTC.

CDR3 coding DNA: TGCAGCATCCGGGACAACTCTGATGGTCAGCCCCAGCATTTT. Amino acids: CSIRDNSDGQPQHF. V and J are TRBV29-1 and TRBJ1-5; D is perhaps TRBD1 (6 bases). The V gene lost 8 bases and the J gene lost 6 bases, with 20 bases spanning the gap. CDR1 and CDR2 (germline): SQVTM, ANQGSEA. This CDR3 contains 14 residues.

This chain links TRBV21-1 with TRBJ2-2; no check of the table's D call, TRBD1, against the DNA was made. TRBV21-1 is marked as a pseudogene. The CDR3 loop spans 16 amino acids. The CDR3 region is CASSAERQGRTGELFF. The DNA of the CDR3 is TGTGCCAGCAGCGCAGAGAGACAGGGGAGAACCGGGGAGCTGTTTTTT.

CDR3 in amino acids: CAISGSLTGTTDTQYF. In nucleotides, the CDR3 is TGTGCCATCAGTGGCTCTTTGACAGGGACCACAGATACGCAGTATTTT. The chain carries TRBV10-3 and TRBJ2-3; TRBD1 agrees at 7 bases. Germline trimming cut 4 bases from V and 2 bases from J; bases unmatched to any gene: 9. The germline gives CDR1 ENHRY, CDR2 SYGVKD. The length of the CDR3 is 16 residues.

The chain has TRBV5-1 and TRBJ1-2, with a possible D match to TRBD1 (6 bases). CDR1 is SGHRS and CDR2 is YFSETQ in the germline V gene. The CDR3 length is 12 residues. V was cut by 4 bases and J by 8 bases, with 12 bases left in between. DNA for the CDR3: TGCGCCAGCAGCATACAGGGAGCGGGCTACACCTTC. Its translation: CASSIQGAGYTF.

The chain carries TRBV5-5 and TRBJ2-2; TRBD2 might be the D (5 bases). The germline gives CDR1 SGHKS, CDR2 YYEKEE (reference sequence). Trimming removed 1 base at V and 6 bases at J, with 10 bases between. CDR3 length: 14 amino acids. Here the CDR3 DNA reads TGTGCCAGCAGCTTGCCGGCGGAGGCCGGGGAGCTGTTTTTT. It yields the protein CASSLPAEAGELFF. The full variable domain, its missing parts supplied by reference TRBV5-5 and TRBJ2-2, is DAGVTQSPTHLIKTRGQQVTLRCSPISGHKSVSWYQQVLGQGPQFIFQYYEKEERGRGNFPDRFSARQFPNYSSELNVNALLLGDSALYLCASSLPAEAGELFFGEGSRLTVL.

The CDR3, as DNA: TGTGCCAGCAGTTTTCGCGGTGAAAAACTGTTTTTT. Its translation is CASSFRGEKLFF. The rearrangement uses TRBV28 and TRBJ1-4; D call uncertain. From germline, CDR1 is MDHEN and CDR2 SYDVKM. V lost 3 bases and J lost 7, with 6 bases in between. The CDR3 covers 12 residues.

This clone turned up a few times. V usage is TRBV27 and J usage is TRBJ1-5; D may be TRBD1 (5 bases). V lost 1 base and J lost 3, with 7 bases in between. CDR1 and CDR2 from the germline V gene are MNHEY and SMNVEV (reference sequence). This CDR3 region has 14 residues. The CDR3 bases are TGTGCCAGCAGTTTATGGGGCAACAATCAGCCCCAGCATTTT. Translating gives CASSLWGNNQPQHF.

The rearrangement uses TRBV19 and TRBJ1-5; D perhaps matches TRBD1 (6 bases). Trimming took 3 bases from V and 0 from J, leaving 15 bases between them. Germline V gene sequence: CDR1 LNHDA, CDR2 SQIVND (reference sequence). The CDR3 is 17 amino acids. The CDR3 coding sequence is TGTGCCAGTAGTATCCCGCTAACAGGGTATAGCAATCAGCCCCAGCATTTT. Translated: CASSIPLTGYSNQPQHF. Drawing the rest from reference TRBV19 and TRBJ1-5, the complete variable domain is DGGITQSPKYLFRKEGQNVTLSCEQNLNHDAMYWYRQDPGQGLRLIYYSQIVNDFQKGDIAEGYSVSREKKESFPLTVTSAQKNPTAFYLCASSIPLTGYSNQPQHFGDGTRLSIL.

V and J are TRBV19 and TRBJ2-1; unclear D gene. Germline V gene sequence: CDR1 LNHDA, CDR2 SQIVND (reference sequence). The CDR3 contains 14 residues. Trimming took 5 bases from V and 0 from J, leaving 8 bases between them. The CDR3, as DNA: TGTGCCAGTAGTGCCCTGAGCTCCTACAATGAGCAGTTCTTC. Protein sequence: CASSALSSYNEQFF.

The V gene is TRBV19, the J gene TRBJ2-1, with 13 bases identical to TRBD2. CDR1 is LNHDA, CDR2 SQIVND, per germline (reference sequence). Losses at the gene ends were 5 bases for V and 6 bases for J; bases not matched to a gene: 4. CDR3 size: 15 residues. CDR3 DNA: TGTGCCAGTAGTCTCCGGACTAGCGGGAGCAATGAGCAGTTCTTC. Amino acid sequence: CASSLRTSGSNEQFF.

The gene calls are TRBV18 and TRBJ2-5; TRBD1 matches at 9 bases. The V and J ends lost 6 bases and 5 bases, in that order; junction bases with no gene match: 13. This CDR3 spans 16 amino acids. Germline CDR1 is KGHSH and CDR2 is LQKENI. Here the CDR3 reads CASSPNEQGARETQYF. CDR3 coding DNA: TGTGCCAGCTCGCCCAATGAACAGGGGGCGCGGGAGACCCAGTACTTC.

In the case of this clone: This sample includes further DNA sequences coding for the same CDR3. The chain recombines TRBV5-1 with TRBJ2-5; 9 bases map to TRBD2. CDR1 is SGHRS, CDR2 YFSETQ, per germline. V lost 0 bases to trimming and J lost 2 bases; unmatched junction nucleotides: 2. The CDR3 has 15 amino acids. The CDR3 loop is CASSLVSGGQETQYF. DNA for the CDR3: TGCGCCAGCAGCTTGGTTAGCGGGGGACAAGAGACCCAGTACTTC.

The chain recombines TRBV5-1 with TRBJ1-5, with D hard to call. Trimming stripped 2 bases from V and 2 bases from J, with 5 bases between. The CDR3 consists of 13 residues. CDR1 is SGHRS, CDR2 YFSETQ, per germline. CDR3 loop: CASSFTGNQPQHF. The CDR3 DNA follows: TGCGCCAGCAGCTTTACAGGCAATCAGCCCCAGCATTTT.

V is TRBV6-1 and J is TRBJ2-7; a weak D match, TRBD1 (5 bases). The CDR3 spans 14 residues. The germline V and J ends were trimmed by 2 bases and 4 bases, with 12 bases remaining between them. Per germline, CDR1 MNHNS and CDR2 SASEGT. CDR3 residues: CASSETGPFYEQYF. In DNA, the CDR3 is TGTGCCAGCAGTGAAACAGGACCTTTTTACGAGCAGTACTTC.